This TCR beta chain came from a study of blood T cell repertoires in COVID-19. Study context: The United States, Italy and Spain were the sources of the acute and convalescent COVID-19 samples.

Sequenced by immunoSEQ multiplex PCR; TCRdb stores in-frame clones only, minus some. The sample includes roughly 190,000 clones, more than 75% of them seen just once. The CDR3 spans 14 residues. CDR1 is PRHDT, CDR2 FYEKMQ, per germline (reference sequence). The ends were cut back, 1 base at V and 4 bases at J, with 10 bases in the middle. The sample was peripheral blood. This receptor was taken from a man aged 18 to 29 with active or convalescent COVID-19. The rearrangement joins TRBV13 to TRBJ1-1, with D maybe TRBD1 (5 bases). Here the CDR3 DNA reads TGTGCCAGCAGCTTAGAGGTCAGGGCCACTGAAGCTTTCTTT. Its protein product is CASSLEVRATEAFF.